Below are 8 T cell receptor beta chains sequenced from a single sample in a study of chemoradiotherapy in HPV16-positive cancers. Libraries were prepared by immunoSEQ multiplex PCR; TCRdb keeps only in-frame clonotypes and omits some of them. The sample consists of about 14,000 clones, around 90% of them appearing once. The input for sequencing was blood, taken from a patient who underwent chemoradiotherapy. These receptors came from a human donor with HPV-associated anogenital cancer.

This chain joins TRBV12-5 and TRBJ2-2; tentatively, D is TRBD2 (6 bases). Germline V CDR1 and CDR2: LGHNT, FRNRAP. This CDR3 spans 15 amino acids. Trimming cost V 2 bases and J 3 bases, with 10 bases left between them. CDR3 sequence: CASGLYIADTGELFF. CDR3 nucleotides: TGTGCTAGTGGTTTGTATATAGCGGACACCGGGGAGCTGTTTTTT.

The gene calls are TRBV9 and TRBJ1-4; no firm D call. The CDR3 sequence is 13 residues long. The germline CDR1 and CDR2 sequences are SGDLS and YYNGEE. V was trimmed by 4 bases and J by 0 bases, leaving 4 bases between them. The CDR3 nucleotides read TGTGCCAGCAGCCCATCAACTAATGAAAAACTGTTTTTT. It translates to CASSPSTNEKLFF.

The chain carries TRBV5-4 and TRBJ1-4, with D maybe TRBD1 (5 bases). The CDR3 spans 14 residues. The V gene lost 4 bases and the J gene lost 3 bases, with 10 bases spanning the gap. Germline lookup yields CDR1 SGHNT and CDR2 YYREEE (reference sequence). The CDR3 bases are TGTGCCAGCAGCCTGGGACTCCCTAATGAAAAACTGTTTTTT. Its translation is CASSLGLPNEKLFF.

The chain is built from TRBV7-9 and TRBJ1-1; D is unresolved. V was trimmed by 4 bases and J by 0 bases, leaving 15 bases between them. This CDR3 contains 16 residues. CDR1 SEHNR and CDR2 FQNEAQ come from the germline V gene (reference sequence). CDR3 nucleotides: TGTGCCAGCAGCTCAACTAGGATGAAAATGAACACTGAAGCTTTCTTT. Amino acid sequence: CASSSTRMKMNTEAFF. Combining the CDR3 with reference TRBV7-9 and TRBJ1-1 gives the whole variable domain DTGVSQNPRHKITKRGQNVTFRCDPISEHNRLYWYRQTLGQGPEFLTYFQNEAQLEKSRLLSDRFSAERPKGSFSTLEIQRTEQGDSAMYLCASSSTRMKMNTEAFFGQGTRLTVV.

V gene TRBV11-3 combines with J gene TRBJ2-4; 10 bases match TRBD1. The V and J ends lost 5 bases and 7 bases, in that order; junction bases with no gene match: 2. Germline values: CDR1 SGHNT, CDR2 YENEEA. The CDR3 length is 13 residues. CDR3 DNA sequence: TGTGCCAGCAGCCAGGGACAGGGGAACATTCAGTACTTC. This codes for CASSQGQGNIQYF.

The J gene is TRBJ2-2, the V gene TRBV30; maybe TRBD2 (7 bases). V was trimmed by 4 bases and J by 3 bases, leaving 12 bases between them. CDR1 and CDR2 from the germline V gene are GTSNPN and SVGIG (reference sequence). This CDR3 spans 14 amino acids. CDR3 in DNA: TGTGCCTGGATGGAGGGGGGGTACACCGGGGAGCTGTTTTTT. Its translation: CAWMEGGYTGELFF.

V usage is TRBV5-8 and J usage is TRBJ1-1; D call uncertain. V gave up 0 bases and J gave up 10 bases, with 10 bases separating them. This CDR3 region has 12 residues. Per the germline V gene, CDR1 is SGHTS and CDR2 is YDEGEE. CDR3 loop: CASSLAPGPAFF. The CDR3 coding sequence is TGTGCCAGCAGCTTGGCCCCAGGTCCAGCTTTCTTT.

This chain connects TRBV11-3 to TRBJ2-1, with D maybe TRBD2 (6 bases). CDR1 and CDR2 from the germline V gene are SGHNT and YENEEA. With 4 bases removed from V and 6 bases from J, the gap between germline ends came to 16 bases. There are 15 residues in the CDR3. The DNA of the CDR3 is TGTGCCAGCAGCTCTGGCGGAGGGCGCTCCAATGAGCAGTTCTTC. It codes for CASSSGGGRSNEQFF.